This T cell receptor beta chain was captured in a study of blood T cell repertoires in COVID-19. About the research overall: Sample material is recorded as cDNA or gDNA derived from T cells, B-cell-depleted T cells, or PBMCs.

Per the authors' pipeline: Reference gene primer amplification gave estimated nucleated cell counts. Sequencing used immunoSEQ multiplex PCR; TCRdb keeps in-frame clones, though not all of them. The DNA gave D and trimming, while V, J and clone size come from that table. The repertoire holds approximately 170,000 clones, roughly nine tenths seen once, with around 9.9% in the top ten. Trimming took 3 bases from V and 5 from J, leaving 5 bases between them. Germline V gene data show CDR1 as SGDLS and CDR2 as YYNGEE. The CDR3 length is 11 residues. The sequenced sample consisted of peripheral blood. The receptor was isolated from a woman aged 60 to 75 with COVID-19, enrolled during active disease. The chain combines TRBV9 with TRBJ2-5; possibly TRBD2 for D (5 bases). The CDR3 bases are TGTGCCAGCAGCGGAGGGGAGACCCAGTACTTC. Its protein product is CASSGGETQYF.